This is a list of T cell receptor beta chains from one sample in a study of T cell repertoires in cytomegalovirus infection. MiXCR, applied by TCRdb to the reads, yields one record per CDR3 protein. This sample yields fewer than 300,000 distinct CDR3 sequences, of which around 25% are seen a single time; about 15% belongs to the top ten. Sequenced input: PBMCs. Every receptor here comes from a human donor in good health (CMV status not recorded). Some clones in this sample may be carry-over from other donors' samples. Each CDR3 is given with its conserved first and last residue.

TRBV7-2	TRBJ2-5	CASSRLAPLETQYF
TRBV19	TRBJ2-3	CASSGDSLTQYF
TRBV10-3	TRBJ1-1	CAIRVDSNAEAFF
TRBV12-3/TRBV12-4	TRBJ2-5	CASSRNRGETQYF
TRBV29-1	TRBJ1-2	CSAAEPGYTF
TRBV20-1	TRBJ2-7	CSAGTFYSYEQYF
TRBV29-1	TRBJ2-5	CSVIPGPPETQYF
TRBV12-3/TRBV12-4	TRBJ1-1	CASSSRLWGVNTEAFF
TRBV6-2/TRBV6-3	TRBJ2-3	CASSYSGYADTQYF
TRBV19	TRBJ2-7	CASSKLSGNPYEQYF
TRBV7-2	TRBJ1-2	CASSLGTVMTNYGYTF
TRBV14	TRBJ2-4	CASSSREGKNIQYF
TRBV19	TRBJ1-5	CASSFDGGGTGRRGNQPQHF
TRBV27	TRBJ2-7	CASSLISGQGTYEQYF
TRBV18	TRBJ1-1	CASSLRTEGVDTEAFF
TRBV7-9	TRBJ2-7	CASSLGTTTYEQYF
TRBV5-1	TRBJ2-2	CASQRQQGSAGELFF
TRBV7-2	TRBJ1-1	CASSLARNTEAFF
TRBV29-1	TRBJ2-7	CSVAGQAYEQYF
TRBV7-6	TRBJ2-7	CASSFGTGLEQYF
TRBV7-2	TRBJ2-1	CASSVGLESEQFF
TRBV12-3/TRBV12-4	TRBJ2-1	CASSLPGTSHRSYNEQFF
TRBV7-8	TRBJ1-2	CASSSTRVGGIYGYTF
TRBV7-9	TRBJ2-7	CASSSTGRSTYEQYF
TRBV7-4	TRBJ2-3	CASSFPDRDGDTQYF
TRBV29-1	TRBJ2-7	CSVKLAGGLREQYF
TRBV5-1	TRBJ1-1	CASSRHSEDTEAFF
TRBV28	TRBJ1-4	CASRLGGSTNEKLFF
TRBV5-1	TRBJ1-6	CASSLTPLGGNSPLHF
TRBV4-3	TRBJ2-6	CASSRFQGNEANVLTF
TRBV7-8	TRBJ2-5	CASSLEPRDYVTTQYF
TRBV5-6	TRBJ1-1	CASSFGFVENTEAFF
TRBV6-2/TRBV6-3	TRBJ1-2	CASSYREAYAVGYTF
TRBV7-2	TRBJ2-5	CASSLRVQETQYF
TRBV2	TRBJ2-5	CASIQGQGQETQYF
TRBV19	TRBJ1-4	CASTFAARTNEKLFF
TRBV28	TRBJ2-2	CASSRGPGELFF
TRBV2	TRBJ2-6	CASRREVAPNVLTF
TRBV12-3/TRBV12-4	TRBJ1-1	CASSFSTLTEAFF
TRBV2	TRBJ1-6	CASRRDRVSYNSPLHF
TRBV7-8	TRBJ1-5	CASRQGVGRIVSNQPQHF
TRBV7-2	TRBJ2-1	CASSLVGGRPYNEQFF
TRBV5-1	TRBJ2-1	CASTRETAGNNEQFF
TRBV19	TRBJ1-5	CASSMWQGGRQPQHF
TRBV25-1	TRBJ1-6	CASSETRDSTSYNSPLHF
TRBV19	TRBJ2-5	CASSPSRMGETQYF
TRBV15	TRBJ2-7	CATSHGGTAAYEQYF
TRBV28	TRBJ1-2	CASSFRQGGGYTF